Listed below are T cell receptor beta chains from one sample, sequenced in a study of T-cell reconstitution after alpha-beta-depleted transplantation in children. TCRdb used MiXCR to reprocess the PCR reads, holding one entry per CDR3 protein. The sample includes around 800,000 distinct CDR3 sequences, roughly 16% of them seen just once. The specimen was PBMCs, mostly from graft donor cells, collected 360 days after TCRalphabeta/CD19-depleted stem cell transplant. Every receptor here comes from a male patient younger than 18 who had a stem cell transplant for acute lymphoblastic leukemia, so the T cells may come from the graft donor. The CDR3 runs from the conserved cysteine through the conserved F or W. The D gene is left open where the match is weak. The listing skips clone size in some rows; elsewhere it reads once, few, many or a size class.

V gene	D gene	clone size	J gene	CDR3 DNA	CDR3 protein
TRBV18	-	few	TRBJ2-5	TGTGCCAGCTCACCACCTCCCCTACCGGGCCAAGAGACCCAGTACTTC	CASSPPPLPGQETQYF
TRBV14	-	-	TRBJ2-2	TGTGCCAGCAGCCAAGATCTTCGGCTCGGGAACACCGGGGAGCTGTTTTTT	CASSQDLRLGNTGELFF
TRBV7-9	-	-	TRBJ2-7	TGTGCCAGCAGCCCCTCCCGCGTTTTCGGCGAGCAGTACTTC	CASSPSRVFGEQYF
TRBV11-1	TRBD2	-	TRBJ2-3	TGTGCCAGCAGCCAATCCGGGACTAGCGGGAGCTCTAGCACAGATACGCAGTATTTT	CASSQSGTSGSSSTDTQYF
TRBV12-3/TRBV12-4	TRBD2	few	TRBJ2-1	TGTGCCAGCAGTCCTCGAACTAGCGGGAGTCTCAATGAGCAGTTCTTC	CASSPRTSGSLNEQFF
TRBV29-1	TRBD2	-	TRBJ2-2	TGCAGCGTTGAAATAAGCGGGAGGAGCGCGAACACCGGGGAGCTGTTTTTT	CSVEISGRSANTGELFF
TRBV5-1	-	many	TRBJ2-7	TGCGCCAGCAGCTTGGAGGTTATTGGGGCCTACGAGCAGTACTTC	CASSLEVIGAYEQYF
TRBV10-3	TRBD2	many	TRBJ2-7	TGTGCCATCACCCCCTTTAGCGGGAGAGACGAGCAGTACTTC	CAITPFSGRDEQYF
TRBV7-8	-	few	TRBJ1-1	TGTGCCAGCAGCTTAAAAGGGCAGGGAGGGAGGATCTGGACTGAAGCTTTCTTT	CASSLKGQGGRIWTEAFF
TRBV27	-	few	TRBJ1-3	TGTGCCAGCAGTTCCCTGGTGGGGACCATATATTTT	CASSSLVGTIYF
TRBV27	TRBD2	few	TRBJ2-1	TGTGCCAGCAGTTTCCGACGTAGCGGGAGGGCCTACAATGAGCAGTTCTTC	CASSFRRSGRAYNEQFF
TRBV12-3/TRBV12-4	-	-	TRBJ2-1	TGTGCCAGCAGAAATCCGGGACCCCCCGTCAAGGGGCATGAGCAGTTCTTC	CASRNPGPPVKGHEQFF
TRBV6-1	-	-	TRBJ2-1	TGTGCCAGCAGGACGGGGAGTAGGCCCTACAATGAGCAGTTCTTC	CASRTGSRPYNEQFF
TRBV5-1	TRBD2	-	TRBJ2-4	TGCGCCAGCAGCTCGAGCGGGAGGGCTGGCATTCAGTACTTC	CASSSSGRAGIQYF
TRBV6-5	-	few	TRBJ2-6	TGTGCCAGCGGGGGAGGAAGGTACTCTGGGGCCAACGTCCTGACTTTC	CASGGGRYSGANVLTF
TRBV5-4	TRBD2	-	TRBJ2-7	TGTGCCAGCAGCTTGGTGGGCCTCCAACTAGCGAGCTCCTACGAGCAGTACTTC	CASSLVGLQLASSYEQYF
TRBV11-2	TRBD1	-	TRBJ1-5	TGTGCCAGCAGCTTATGGACAGGGGAGAATCAGCCCCAGCATTTT	CASSLWTGENQPQHF
TRBV28	-	few	TRBJ2-1	TGTGCCAGCACCGCCCCGGGACTTCCCCTCGGAAGCTCCTACAATGAGCAGTTCTTC	CASTAPGLPLGSSYNEQFF
TRBV4-1	-	few	TRBJ2-2	TGCGCCAGCAACCACCCCTGGCGGGACGGCGGGGAGCTGTTTTTT	CASNHPWRDGGELFF
TRBV27	-	-	TRBJ2-1	TGTGCCAGCAGTCCCCGGGCGGGGTTGGCCTACAATGAGCAGTTCTTC	CASSPRAGLAYNEQFF
TRBV10-3	-	many	TRBJ2-1	TGTGCCATCAGTGAGTCTGGACTAACCGCGGTGTATGAGCAGTTCTTC	CAISESGLTAVYEQFF
TRBV15	TRBD2	-	TRBJ2-1	TGTGCCACCAGCGCCGGCGGACTAGCGGGAGTGAGCTCCTACAATGAGCAGTTCTTC	CATSAGGLAGVSSYNEQFF
TRBV3-1	-	few	TRBJ2-1	TGTGCCAGCAGCCAAGATTGGGGCAGGGTCGGGGATGAGCAGTTCTTC	CASSQDWGRVGDEQFF
TRBV27	TRBD1	-	TRBJ2-1	TGTGCCAGCAGCCAACTGGGACAGGGAAGCTATCATGAGCAGTTCTTC	CASSQLGQGSYHEQFF
TRBV5-1	-	many	TRBJ2-1	TGCGCCAGCAGCATGACAGGTATCCCCTCCTACAATGAGCAGTTCTTC	CASSMTGIPSYNEQFF
TRBV6-1	-	few	TRBJ2-7	TGTGCCAGCAGATGGGGATCCCTCTACGAGCAGTACTTC	CASRWGSLYEQYF
TRBV5-1	TRBD1	many	TRBJ2-3	TGCGCCAGCAGTTCGGCAGGGGGAGTGACAGATACGCAGTATTTT	CASSSAGGVTDTQYF
TRBV29-1	-	few	TRBJ2-3	TGCAGCGCTTCTGGGGGACTTAGCACAGATACGCAGTATTTT	CSASGGLSTDTQYF
TRBV20-1	-	few	TRBJ1-1	TGCAGTGCTAGTAGACCTGAAGCTTTCTTT	CSASRPEAFF